This TCR beta chain came from a study of persistence of HIV-infected CD4 T cells (dated by TCRdb to 2018 to 2020). Regarding the study in general: The median time the participants had spent on suppressive ART was 8 years. Apart from a couple of participants who underwent leukapheresis at a single time point, peripheral blood samples of up to 180 mL were collected from participants at multiple time points. The study isolated CMV- and HIV-1 Gag-responding CD4+ T cells from ART-treated individuals to examine antigen-driven clonal expansion of HIV-1-infected cells. Proviral sequencing was used to assess clonality among infected cells, whereas TCRbeta sequencing gauged the clonality of all cells within each sorted population. The TCR cluster analysis across participants included roughly eight participants for CMV and six or seven participants for Gag. Results and caveats for the whole study, not just this receptor: Within the same sorted populations, TCR oligoclonality correlated with proviral oligoclonality. Restriction of bulk TCR analyses to the rare CMV-responding cells that actually carried HIV-1 proviruses was not possible. The study involved few individuals and tested only a limited range of antigens. TCRbeta richness in CMV- and Gag-responding cells was significantly lower than in anti-CD3/anti-CD28-responding cells; CMV-responding cells had higher oligoclonality than CD3/CD28-stimulated and Gag-responding cells. Antigen-responding cells were enriched for expanded CDR3beta sequences that were degenerate, which suggests that CD4+ responses to CMV and Gag underwent convergent selection.

The meaning of the sample's treatment or condition label: suppressive antiretroviral therapy. A pool of overlapping 15-mer peptides from HIV-1 Gag, at around 1.1 ug per peptide per mL, was used to stimulate the cells. Responding CD4+ T cells were sorted on the basis of upregulation of both CD40 ligand and CD69. Participants were HIV-1-infected adults who started suppressive ART during chronic infection. For at least 4 years, participants had undetectable plasma HIV-1 RNA, below 50 copies/mL. To be included, a participant needed positive CMV serology and a CD4+ T cell count above 400 cells/uL. Before stimulation, PBMCs were isolated using density centrifugation and depleted of CD8+ T cells. For more than 15 hours, the CD8-depleted PBMCs were stimulated with anti-CD28/CD49d costimulation, a CD40-blocking antibody, and enfuvirtide to prevent new infections. Cells were sorted on a Beckman Coulter MoFlo Legacy or XDP sorter, with propidium iodide excluding dead cells. The QIAamp DNA Mini Kit was used for genomic DNA extraction from samples above one million cells, and the Quick-DNA Microprep Kit was used otherwise.

The immunoSEQ hsTCRB assay version 4 in survey mode was used to sequence TCRbeta repertoires from genomic DNA. For TCRbeta sequencing, genomic DNA was diluted to 9.5 to 10 ng/uL, with up to 1 ug used per sample. Concerning the study's data processing: Analysis of the TCRbeta data was done in ImmunoSeq Analyzer 3.0, and diversity was computed on productive nucleotide rearrangements. The improved Chao index was used to estimate lower-bound TCR diversity, and the Gini coefficient was used to estimate clonality using the Immunarch R package. When different nucleotide rearrangements encoded the same CDR3beta amino acid sequence, each rearrangement was treated as a distinct clonotype. Differential abundance analysis identified TCRbeta sequences significantly enriched in antigen-responding cells relative to anti-CD3/anti-CD28-activated cells. Using predicted peptide-MHC specificity as the basis, GLIPH2 grouped TCRs into clusters, both for each participant individually and for the merged data sets that combined participants. TCRdb holds this immuneACCESS table with in-frame rearrangements only. Some clones are missing; in checked studies, unresolved V genes explain under half, and the rest has no known cause. D and trimming were read from the DNA, whereas the V and J calls and clone size are those reported in that table. This sample gives around 13,000 clones in total; over 65% of them show up just once. The ten largest make up around 7% of the sample.

Per the germline V gene, ENHRY is the CDR1 and SYGVKD is the CDR2. Deletion took 4 bases off V and 0 bases off J, with a span of 13 bases between the germline ends. From its cysteine to its phenylalanine, the CDR3 spans 15 amino acids. Only the CDR3 part of the read is kept: 45 bases, read in frame from the first base. With regard to this clone: The target of this receptor is not known. Base qualities are not at hand, and no much larger clone is one base apart.

The sample was CD4+ T cells sorted from PBMCs after 18-hour stimulation, taken from a patient who received antiretroviral therapy. The cell subset or site label, as the study defines it: CD40L+CD69+ CD4 T cells responding to HIV-1 Gag peptides. The receptor was isolated from an adult man with HIV who was CMV-seropositive. Here the chain combines TRBV10-3 and TRBJ2-7; TRBD2 is possibly the D segment (6 matching bases). The CDR3 has the sequence CAISGGLPDSYEQYF. The bases read TGTGCCATCAGTGGGGGACTGCCGGACTCCTACGAGCAGTACTTC.